The 27 T cell receptor beta chains in this list originate from one sample, sequenced in a study of OX40 agonist ivuxolimab in advanced cancers. Profiled with immunoSEQ multiplex PCR; TCRdb holds only in-frame clones, not every one. The data contain some 19,000 clones, about nine tenths of them singletons. Sequencing was performed on CD4+ or CD8+ T cells sorted from blood, taken in a trial of the OX40 agonist ivuxolimab. The receptors stem from an adult with an advanced solid tumor such as melanoma, head and neck, liver or kidney cancer.

The V gene is TRBV9, the J gene TRBJ2-3, with 8 bases identical to TRBD2. Germline V gene sequence: CDR1 SGDLS, CDR2 YYNGEE. This CDR3 has 23 amino acids. Trimming cost V 3 bases and J 0 bases; bases outside gene matches: 27. CDR3 bases: TGTGCCAGCAGCGGTCCATCTTTAGCAGAGCCCGAGAGCGGGAGCACTAGCACAGATACGCAGTATTTT. Its protein is CASSGPSLAEPESGSTSTDTQYF.

V usage is TRBV7-8 and J usage is TRBJ2-5; D not certain. Germline CDR1 and CDR2: SGHVS and FQNEAQ. The CDR3 is 12 residues long. V was cut by 5 bases and J by 5 bases, with 9 bases left in between. The CDR3 reads CASSLGPETQYF. CDR3 nucleotides: TGTGCCAGCAGCCTAGGCCCGGAGACCCAGTACTTC.

The CDR3 protein is CASNWGLAGGPGDTQYF. CDR3 DNA: TGTGCCAGCAATTGGGGACTAGCGGGAGGGCCGGGTGATACGCAGTATTTT. The chain employs TRBV25-1 and TRBJ2-3; the match to TRBD2 covers 16 bases. V was pared by 7 bases and J by 6 bases, with 10 bases of the junction left unmatched. The CDR3 sequence is 17 residues long. CDR1 is MGHDK, CDR2 SYGVNS, per germline. Based on the CDR3 plus reference TRBV25-1 and TRBJ2-3, the full variable domain is EADIYQTPRYLVIGTGKKITLECSQTMGHDKMYWYQQDPGMELHLIHYSYGVNSTEKGDLSSESTVSRIRTEHFPLTLESARPSHTSQYLCASNWGLAGGPGDTQYFGPGTRLTVL.

The chain recombines TRBV5-6 with TRBJ2-3, with 7 bases lining up with TRBD1. The CDR3 covers 14 residues. Unmatched junction bases numbered 7, after V lost 6 bases and J lost 3 bases. Germline loops: CDR1 SGHDT, CDR2 YYEEEE. For the CDR3, the DNA is TGTGCCAGCAACAGAAAACAGGGGACAGATACGCAGTATTTT. Its translation is CASNRKQGTDTQYF.

This rearrangement joins TRBV5-4 to TRBJ2-5; D perhaps matches TRBD2 (5 bases). The J call may not be correct, given that the DNA end is closer to TRBJ2-7. CDR1 and CDR2 from the germline V gene are SGHNT and YYREEE (reference sequence). The CDR3 is 12 amino acids. The CDR3 loop reads CASSTDYNEQYF. In DNA, the CDR3 is TGTGCCAGCAGCACCGACTATAACGAGCAGTACTTC.

The chain uses TRBV6-1 and TRBJ2-1; possible D gene TRBD1, 7 bases. Germline V gives CDR1 MNHNS, CDR2 SASEGT. The V end was cut by 5 bases, the J end by 7 bases, with 15 bases between. This CDR3 contains 14 residues. Written as DNA, the CDR3 is TGTGCCAGCAGTCCATTCAGGGGGAGGAATGAGCAGTTCTTC. The encoded protein is CASSPFRGRNEQFF.

V gene TRBV6-5 combines with J gene TRBJ2-2, with a tentative D call TRBD2 (6 bases). The germline V gene has CDR1 MNHEY and CDR2 SVGAGI. This CDR3 has 15 residues. V was pared by 5 bases and J by 2 bases, with 12 bases between. The CDR3 protein is CASSRGILNTGELFF. The DNA for the CDR3 is TGTGCCAGCAGTCGCGGGATACTAAACACCGGGGAGCTGTTTTTT.

J is TRBJ2-1 and V is TRBV6-1; the match to TRBD2 covers 8 bases. The CDR3 covers 13 residues. The J segment lost 5 bases and the V segment lost 5 bases, leaving 2 bases of the junction unmatched. The germline V gene encodes CDR1 MNHNS and CDR2 SASEGT. For the CDR3, the DNA is TGTGCCAGCAGTACTAGCGGCAACAATGAGCAGTTCTTC. This codes for CASSTSGNNEQFF.

The CDR3 DNA reads as TGCGCCAGCAGCCAAGATGTAACAGGGGTTACCGAGCAGTACTTC. Translation gives CASSQDVTGVTEQYF. The chain links TRBV4-1 to TRBJ2-7, with 7 nucleotides matching TRBD1. Germline lookup yields CDR1 MGHRA and CDR2 YSYEKL. The CDR3 sequence is 15 residues long. V lost 0 bases, J lost 6 bases, and 8 bases stayed unmatched.

The chain uses TRBV9 and TRBJ1-2; 9 bases align to TRBD1. Germline CDR1 reads SGDLS; CDR2 reads YYNGEE. V shed 0 bases and J 7 bases; nucleotides not matched to a gene: 10. There are 16 residues in the CDR3. Here the CDR3 reads CASSVVKTGGAGGYTF. DNA for the CDR3: TGTGCCAGCAGCGTAGTGAAAACAGGGGGCGCGGGTGGCTACACCTTC.

V usage is TRBV7-9 and J usage is TRBJ2-6; perhaps TRBD2 as D (5 bases). Trimming took off 4 bases at V and 3 bases at J, with 13 bases between the two ends. The CDR3 runs 16 residues. CDR1 is SEHNR and CDR2 is FQNEAQ in the germline V gene (reference sequence). CDR3 nucleotide sequence: TGTGCCAGCAGCTCCCCCGGAGGTTTTGGGGCCAACGTCCTGACTTTC. It is translated as CASSSPGGFGANVLTF.

The CDR3 DNA follows: TGTGCCAGCGGACAGGGCGGAATTACCGGGGAGCTGTTTTTT. Its protein is CASGQGGITGELFF. This chain joins TRBV10-3 and TRBJ2-2; 8 bases are shared with TRBD1. CDR3 length equals 14 residues. Germline V lookup: CDR1 ENHRY, CDR2 SYGVKD. Unmatched junction bases numbered 9, after V lost 10 bases and J lost 5 bases.

J is TRBJ2-5 and V is TRBV9; D uncertain. The V gene lost 1 base and the J gene lost 5 bases, with 12 bases spanning the gap. The CDR3 sequence is 14 residues long. CDR1 is SGDLS, CDR2 YYNGEE, per germline. CDR3 DNA: TGTGCCAGCAGCGTATATAGTAATCAGGAGACCCAGTACTTC. As protein: CASSVYSNQETQYF.

The CDR3 is CASSELWAYEQYF. For the CDR3, the DNA is TGTGCCAGCAGTGAACTCTGGGCCTACGAGCAGTACTTC. The chain has TRBV2 and TRBJ2-7; D not resolved. The V end lost 2 bases, the J end lost 2 bases, and 7 bases lay between the germline ends. This CDR3 has 13 residues. Germline lookup yields CDR1 SNHLY and CDR2 FYNNEI.

The chain joins TRBV6-5 to TRBJ1-5; TRBD1 agrees at 7 bases. CDR1 is MNHEY and CDR2 is SVGAGI in the germline V gene. V lost 0 bases and J lost 10; bases outside the gene matches: 9. This CDR3 region has 15 residues. The CDR3 sequence: CASSYSSRGDRPQHF. The CDR3 DNA reads TGTGCCAGCAGTTACTCGTCCAGGGGGGATCGTCCCCAGCATTTT.

The gene calls are TRBV7-6 and TRBJ2-7; 9 bases line up with TRBD1. Germline V CDR1 and CDR2: SGHVS, FNYEAQ. This CDR3 region has 16 residues. Losses at the gene ends were 1 base for V and 5 bases for J; bases not matched to a gene: 9. This CDR3 is CASSLVGTGFRDEQYF. The CDR3 region has the DNA TGTGCCAGCAGCTTAGTGGGGACAGGGTTTAGGGACGAGCAGTACTTC.

The chain has TRBV5-1 and TRBJ2-1; D may be TRBD1 or TRBD2 (7 bases each). The germline gives CDR1 SGHRS, CDR2 YFSETQ. V lost 0 bases and J 7 bases, leaving 14 bases between the germline ends. This CDR3 contains 15 residues. As DNA, the CDR3 is TGCGCCAGCAGCTTGGCGGCAGGGGGAGGGAATGAGCAGTTCTTC. This translates into CASSLAAGGGNEQFF.

The V call is TRBV28, the J call TRBJ2-7, with 9 positions matching TRBD1. Per the germline V gene, CDR1 is MDHEN and CDR2 is SYDVKM. The CDR3 consists of 18 residues. J was trimmed by 6 bases and V by 3 bases; bases with no gene match: 18. The CDR3 is CASSFGDRALRGISEQYF. The CDR3 DNA follows: TGTGCCAGCAGTTTCGGGGACAGGGCTCTAAGGGGAATTTCCGAGCAGTACTTC.

This clone was detected only a few times. V is TRBV29-1 and J is TRBJ2-7; TRBD2 aligns across 11 bases. The trim removed 1 base at V and 3 bases at J, leaving 2 bases unmatched. Germline loops: CDR1 SQVTM, CDR2 ANQGSEA. CDR3 length equals 14 residues. In DNA form, the CDR3 reads TGCAGCGTTGAAGGGGGACTAGCGGACTACGAGCAGTACTTC. It is translated as CSVEGGLADYEQYF.

In this sample, this clone is medium-sized. Other nucleotide sequences in the sample specify the same CDR3. CDR3 DNA: TGTGCCAGCAGTGACTCGTTGGGGTCAGCGGATGAGCAGTTCTTC. It encodes CASSDSLGSADEQFF. This sequence joins TRBV6-4 and TRBJ2-1, with D tentatively TRBD2 (5 bases). Germline values: CDR1 MRHNA, CDR2 SNTAGT. CDR3 size: 15 residues. Trimming removed 0 bases from V and 8 bases from J, with 14 bases in between.

The rearrangement uses TRBV28 and TRBJ2-5, with 7 bases identical to TRBD1. Unmatched junction bases numbered 6, after V lost 2 bases and J lost 3 bases. CDR3 length: 15 residues. CDR1 is MDHEN and CDR2 is SYDVKM in the germline V gene. The CDR3 protein is CASSLTSGTEETQYF. The CDR3 coding sequence is TGTGCCAGCAGTTTAACTTCCGGGACAGAAGAGACCCAGTACTTC.

The chain carries TRBV27 and TRBJ1-2; D may be TRBD1 (6 bases). This CDR3 is built from 14 residues. The V and J ends lost 7 bases and 8 bases respectively, with 20 bases between them. The germline V gene has CDR1 MNHEY and CDR2 SMNVEV (reference sequence). The CDR3 protein is CASKYRGGLEGYTF. The CDR3 nucleotides are TGTGCCAGCAAATACCGAGGGGGATTAGAGGGCTACACCTTC.

V is TRBV7-9 and J is TRBJ2-5, with D perhaps TRBD2 (5 bases). The length of the CDR3 is 12 residues. CDR1 is SEHNR, CDR2 FQNEAQ, per germline (reference sequence). Trimming left V 2 bases short and J 5 bases short, with 6 bases between. The CDR3, as DNA: TGTGCCAGCAGCTTATGGGAGGAGACCCAGTACTTC. Amino acid sequence: CASSLWEETQYF.

Sample share makes this clone medium-sized. This chain's CDR3 is CASSEWQINEQFF. The CDR3 region has the DNA TGTGCCAGCAGTGAATGGCAGATCAATGAGCAGTTCTTC. The chain couples TRBV2 to TRBJ2-1; D is undetermined. This CDR3 spans 13 amino acids. Trimming removed 2 bases at V and 6 bases at J, with 8 bases between. Germline CDR1 SNHLY, CDR2 FYNNEI.

The chain is built from TRBV9 and TRBJ2-5; D perhaps matches TRBD1 (5 bases). V shed 0 bases and J shed 1 base, with 7 bases lying between them. CDR1 and CDR2 (germline): SGDLS, YYNGEE. The CDR3 runs 14 residues. CDR3 residues: CASSVEGVQETQYF. CDR3 nucleotides: TGTGCCAGCAGCGTAGAAGGGGTCCAAGAGACCCAGTACTTC.

This clone was recorded only once. The chain is built from TRBV9 and TRBJ2-7, with a possible D match to TRBD2 (6 bases). Germline-derived CDR1 and CDR2 are SGDLS and YYNGEE. Trimming shortened V by 3 bases and J by 6 bases, and 16 bases separated the two germline ends. The length of the CDR3 is 14 residues. This CDR3 is CASSDPRLEAEQYF. CDR3 DNA: TGTGCCAGCAGCGACCCAAGACTAGAAGCCGAGCAGTACTTC.

This clone was seen a few times. This chain links TRBV9 with TRBJ2-2; 8 nucleotides line up with TRBD1. V lost 0 bases and J lost 5; bases outside the gene matches: 3. CDR3 length: 15 amino acids. Per the germline V gene, CDR1 is SGDLS and CDR2 is YYNGEE. The CDR3 loop is CASSVVTGGTGELFF. The DNA of the CDR3 is TGTGCCAGCAGCGTAGTTACAGGGGGTACCGGGGAGCTGTTTTTT.